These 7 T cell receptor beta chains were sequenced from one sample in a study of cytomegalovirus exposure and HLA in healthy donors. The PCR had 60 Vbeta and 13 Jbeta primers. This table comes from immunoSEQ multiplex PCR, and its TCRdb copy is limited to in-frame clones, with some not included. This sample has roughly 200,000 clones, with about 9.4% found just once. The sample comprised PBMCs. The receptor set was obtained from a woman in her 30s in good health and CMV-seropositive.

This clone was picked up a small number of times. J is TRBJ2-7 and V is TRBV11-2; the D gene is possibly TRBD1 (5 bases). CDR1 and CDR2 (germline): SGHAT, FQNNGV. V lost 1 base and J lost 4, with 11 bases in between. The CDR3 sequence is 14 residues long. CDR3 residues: CASSLAGYGYEQYF. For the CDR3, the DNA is TGTGCCAGCAGCTTAGCAGGGTATGGGTACGAGCAGTACTTC.

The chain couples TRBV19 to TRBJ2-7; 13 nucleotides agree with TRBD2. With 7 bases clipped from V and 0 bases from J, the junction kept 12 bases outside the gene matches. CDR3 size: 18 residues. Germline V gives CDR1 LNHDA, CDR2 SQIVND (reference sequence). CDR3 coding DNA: TGTGCCAGTACCCCCCGGGGACTAGCGGGAAACAGCTCCTACGAGCAGTACTTC. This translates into CASTPRGLAGNSSYEQYF.

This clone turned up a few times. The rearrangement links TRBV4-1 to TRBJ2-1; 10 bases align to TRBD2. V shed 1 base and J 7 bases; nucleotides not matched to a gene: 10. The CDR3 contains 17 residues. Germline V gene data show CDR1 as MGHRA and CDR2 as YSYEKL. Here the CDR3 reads CASSQGLFDSGGNEQFF. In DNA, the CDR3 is TGCGCCAGCAGCCAAGGGCTCTTTGATAGCGGGGGGAATGAGCAGTTCTTC.

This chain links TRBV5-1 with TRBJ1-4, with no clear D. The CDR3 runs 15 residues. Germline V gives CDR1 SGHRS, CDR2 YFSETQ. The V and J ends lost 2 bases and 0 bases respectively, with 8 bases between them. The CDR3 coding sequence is TGCGCCAGCAGCTTTCAGGCCGCAACTAATGAAAAACTGTTTTTT. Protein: CASSFQAATNEKLFF.

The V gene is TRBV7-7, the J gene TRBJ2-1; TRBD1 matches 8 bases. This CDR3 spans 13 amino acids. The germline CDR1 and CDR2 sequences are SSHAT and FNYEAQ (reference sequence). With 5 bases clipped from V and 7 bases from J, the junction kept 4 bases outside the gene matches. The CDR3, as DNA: TGTGCCAGCAGCCAGGGGGCCAAAAATGAGCAGTTCTTC. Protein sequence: CASSQGAKNEQFF.

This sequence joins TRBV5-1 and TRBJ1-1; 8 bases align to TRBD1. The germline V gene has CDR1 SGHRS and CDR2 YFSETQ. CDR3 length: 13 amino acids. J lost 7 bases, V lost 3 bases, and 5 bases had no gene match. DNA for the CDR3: TGCGCCAGCAGCTCGACTGACAGGGGTGAAGCTTTCTTT. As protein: CASSSTDRGEAFF.

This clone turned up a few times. CDR3 residues: CASSQMGQVNTEAFF. CDR3 nucleotides: TGTGCCAGCAGCCAAATGGGACAGGTGAACACTGAAGCTTTCTTT. The genes are TRBV4-2 and TRBJ1-1; 8 positions match TRBD1. The CDR3 covers 15 residues. Per germline, CDR1 LGHNA and CDR2 YNFKEQ. Germline trimming cut 2 bases from V and 0 bases from J; bases unmatched to any gene: 2.